This entry features one T cell receptor beta chain sequence. Its target is not known. This CDR3 has 15 residues. The germline CDR1 and CDR2 sequences are MNHEY and SVGEGT. Trimming stripped 8 bases from V and 0 bases from J, with 16 bases between. This record comes from a study of T-cell memory formation after mild COVID-19. General study results and limits: Those CD4+ clones that contracted were mainly in CM and EM (CD8+ ones in EMRA). Later expanders leaned toward CD4+, whereas clones contracting from day 15 to 85 were balanced CD4/CD8.

TCRdb passed the 5' RACE reads through MiXCR, listing each CDR3 protein once. The sample has under 450,000 distinct CDR3 sequences, more than 20% seen once; the top ten hold under 15%. The origin of this receptor is an adult woman who had mild COVID-19 (a few samples of this study predate the infection). Cell type and time point are not known. What was sequenced was PBMCs or a T cell subset sorted from them (not recorded which). The chain is built from TRBV6-2 or TRBV6-3 and TRBJ1-1, with D possibly TRBD1 on 5 matching bases. CDR3 protein: CASLERPDMNTEAFF. CDR3 nucleotides: TGTGCCAGCTTGGAGCGGCCGGACATGAACACTGAAGCTTTCTTT.